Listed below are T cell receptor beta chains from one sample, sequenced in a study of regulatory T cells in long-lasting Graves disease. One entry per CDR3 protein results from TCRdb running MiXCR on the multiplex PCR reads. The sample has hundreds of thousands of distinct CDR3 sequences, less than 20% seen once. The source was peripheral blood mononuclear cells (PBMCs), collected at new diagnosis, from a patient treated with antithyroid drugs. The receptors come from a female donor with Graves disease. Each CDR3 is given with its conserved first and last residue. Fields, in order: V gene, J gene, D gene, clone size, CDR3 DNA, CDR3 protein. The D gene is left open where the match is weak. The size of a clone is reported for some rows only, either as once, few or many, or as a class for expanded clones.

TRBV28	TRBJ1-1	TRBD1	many	TGTGCCAGCAGAAAGGACAGGCAAAACGACGAAGCTTTCTTT	CASRKDRQNDEAFF
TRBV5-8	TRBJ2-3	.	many	TGTGCCAGCAGTAGGGTTCCGGATACGCAGTATTTT	CASSRVPDTQYF
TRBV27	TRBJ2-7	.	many	TGTGCCAGCAGTTTCCGCGGGGACGAGCAGTACTTC	CASSFRGDEQYF
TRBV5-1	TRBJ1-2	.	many	TGCGCCAGCAGCTTGCAGGGGTCGGCTGGCTACACCTTC	CASSLQGSAGYTF
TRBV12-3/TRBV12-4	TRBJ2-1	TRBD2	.	TGTGCCAGCAGATTGAGTGGACTAGCGGCTCCGAGCTCCTACAATGAGCAGTTCTTC	CASRLSGLAAPSSYNEQFF
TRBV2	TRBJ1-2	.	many	TGTGCCAGCAATTCACAGGCTAACTATGGCTACACCTTC	CASNSQANYGYTF
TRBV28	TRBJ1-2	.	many	TGTGCCAGCAGTTTAGTTCAGGGACAATGGGGCTACACCTTC	CASSLVQGQWGYTF
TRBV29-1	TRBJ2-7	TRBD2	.	TGCAGCGTTGCGGTTGCGGGAGGGCGCTACGAGCAGTACTTC	CSVAVAGGRYEQYF
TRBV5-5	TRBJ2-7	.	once	TGTGCCAGCAGCTTAGTCCTAGGGGGGTACGAGCAGTACTTC	CASSLVLGGYEQYF
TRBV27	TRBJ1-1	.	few	TGTGCCAGCAGTTTTGTTTGGAGGGATCGCACTGAAGCTTTCTTT	CASSFVWRDRTEAFF
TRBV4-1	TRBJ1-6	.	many	TGCGCCAGCAGCCCTACCTACAGGGAGAGTAATTCACCCCTCCACTTT	CASSPTYRESNSPLHF
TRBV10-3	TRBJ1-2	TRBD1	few	TGTGCCATCGGGCAGGGGGCGACCTATGGCTACACCTTC	CAIGQGATYGYTF
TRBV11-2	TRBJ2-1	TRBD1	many	TGTGCCAGCAGTTTTGACAGGGTGGTGGCTTCCTACAATGAGCAGTTCTTC	CASSFDRVVASYNEQFF
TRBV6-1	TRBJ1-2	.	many	TGTGCCAGCAGTGAAGCGGAGGGGCGGGATGGCTACACCTTC	CASSEAEGRDGYTF
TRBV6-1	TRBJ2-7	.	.	TGTGCCAGCACCGACTGGGGTTGGAACTACGAGCAGTACTTC	CASTDWGWNYEQYF
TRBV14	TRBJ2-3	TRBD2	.	TGTGCCAGCAGCCTTGCTTCGACTAGCGGGCAGTATTTT	CASSLASTSGQYF
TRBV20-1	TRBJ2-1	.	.	TGCAGTGCTAGTACCAGCGGGACATACAATGAGCAGTTCTTC	CSASTSGTYNEQFF
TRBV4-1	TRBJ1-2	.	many	TGCGCCAGCAGCCAATGGTATGCTAACTATGGCTACACCTTC	CASSQWYANYGYTF
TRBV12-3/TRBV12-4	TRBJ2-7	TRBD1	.	TGTGCCAGCAGTTTAGTAGGGGGCCTAAGTTACTACGAGCAGTACTTC	CASSLVGGLSYYEQYF
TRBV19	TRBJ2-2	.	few	TGTGCCAGTAGTCCCTCCGGGAACCTTCCGCGCACCGGGGAGCTGTTTTTT	CASSPSGNLPRTGELFF
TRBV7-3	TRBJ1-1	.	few	TGTGCCAGCAGCCTCGTTCACCTTACAGGACTTTCTGAAGCTTTCTTT	CASSLVHLTGLSEAFF
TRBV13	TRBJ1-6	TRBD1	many	TGTGCCAGCAGCAAGGGACAGGCAGTTAATTCACCCCTCCACTTT	CASSKGQAVNSPLHF
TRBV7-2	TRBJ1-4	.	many	TGTGCCAGCAGCCCCGACAGGATTAATGAAAAACTGTTTTTT	CASSPDRINEKLFF
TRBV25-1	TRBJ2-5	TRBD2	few	TGTGCCAGCAGTGAAGGTAGCGGGGGGGCGGAGACCCAGTACTTC	CASSEGSGGAETQYF
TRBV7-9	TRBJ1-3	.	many	TGTGCCAGCAGCTTTGACCACCAAGGAGCCACCATATATTTT	CASSFDHQGATIYF
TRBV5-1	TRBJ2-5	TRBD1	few	TGCGCCAGCACCAAGGGATACAGGGGAACTAGAGAGACCCAGTACTTC	CASTKGYRGTRETQYF
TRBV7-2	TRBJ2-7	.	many	TGTGCCAGCAGCTTAGCATCGGGAGGGGGCTTCTACGAGCAGTACTTC	CASSLASGGGFYEQYF